The 11 T cell receptor beta chains reported below all come from one sample, sequenced in a study of blood T cell repertoires in COVID-19. Produced via immunoSEQ multiplex PCR; TCRdb's table is partial and in-frame only. The table records around 140,000 clones, over 70% of them present only once. Specimen: peripheral blood. The receptors originated from a man aged 65 to 85 who had recovered from COVID-19.

The chain has TRBV4-1 and TRBJ1-2; 9 bases align to TRBD1. The CDR3 has 14 amino acids. CDR1 is MGHRA and CDR2 is YSYEKL in the germline V gene. Unmatched junction bases numbered 2, after V lost 4 bases and J lost 2 bases. The CDR3 nucleotides read TGCGCCAGCAGCCTGGGACAGGGAAACTATGGCTACACCTTC. Residues: CASSLGQGNYGYTF.

The chain has TRBV6-5 and TRBJ1-3; D gene uncertain. This CDR3 has 15 residues. The germline V gene has CDR1 MNHEY and CDR2 SVGAGI. V was pared by 5 bases and J by 4 bases, with 15 bases between. Here the CDR3 reads CASSPQVARGNTIYF. The CDR3 DNA follows: TGTGCCAGCAGTCCCCAGGTAGCGCGGGGAAACACCATATATTTT.

The gene calls are TRBV6-2 or TRBV6-3 and TRBJ2-1; 8 bases agree with TRBD1. CDR1 and CDR2 (germline): MNHEY, SVGEGT. The CDR3 is 16 residues long. The V segment lost 6 bases and the J segment 2 bases; nucleotides outside the gene matches: 9. The CDR3 loop is CASSLRQGNPYNEQFF. The DNA of the CDR3 is TGTGCCAGCAGCCTTAGACAGGGGAATCCCTACAATGAGCAGTTCTTC.

There are a few counts of this clone. The rearrangement links TRBV10-1 to TRBJ2-5; possibly TRBD2 for D (8 bases). This CDR3 has 16 amino acids. Trimming shortened V by 6 bases and J by 2 bases, and 19 bases separated the two germline ends. The V gene's germline CDR1 is WNHNN and CDR2 SYGVQD (reference sequence). The CDR3 nucleotides are TGCGCCAGCAGGAGGGGGCGGGAGGATGTACAAGAGACCCAGTACTTC. Its protein product is CASRRGREDVQETQYF.

The chain employs TRBV29-1 and TRBJ2-7; the D is unclear. The CDR3 sequence is 13 residues long. The germline V gene has CDR1 SQVTM and CDR2 ANQGSEA. The V gene lost 2 bases and the J gene lost 2 bases, with 10 bases spanning the gap. The CDR3 sequence: CSVESDGTYEQYF. In DNA, the CDR3 is TGCAGCGTTGAAAGCGACGGCACCTACGAGCAGTACTTC.

This clone appeared a few times. The rearrangement joins TRBV3-1 (or the pseudogene TRBV3-2) to TRBJ1-6; TRBD1 might be the D (6 bases). The germline CDR1 and CDR2 sequences are LGHDT and YNNKEL (reference sequence). The CDR3 has 16 amino acids. The germline V and J ends were trimmed by 3 bases and 7 bases, with 16 bases remaining between them. CDR3 sequence: CASSQSYRGINSPLHF. In nucleotides, the CDR3 is TGTGCCAGCAGCCAGAGTTATAGGGGGATCAATTCACCCCTCCACTTT.

This chain uses TRBV7-6 with TRBJ2-2; 10 bases fit TRBD2. V was clipped by 5 bases and J by 4 bases; unmatched bases: 13. From germline, CDR1 is SGHVS and CDR2 FNYEAQ. The CDR3 totals 18 residues. The CDR3 DNA reads as TGTGCCAGCAGCCCTATTACTAGCGGGATAGGACTCACCGGGGAGCTGTTTTTT. Translation gives CASSPITSGIGLTGELFF.

As DNA, the CDR3 is TGTGCCAGCTCAAAAAGCGGACTAGCGGGGTACAATGAGCAGTTCTTC. This encodes CASSKSGLAGYNEQFF. The rearrangement joins TRBV18 to TRBJ2-1; 12 nucleotides align to TRBD2. The CDR3 totals 16 residues. The germline gives CDR1 KGHSH, CDR2 LQKENI. The ends lost 5 bases at V and 4 bases at J; junction bases unmatched: 6.

The rearrangement joins TRBV5-4 to TRBJ2-7; D may be TRBD1 (6 bases). V was trimmed by 0 bases and J by 0 bases, leaving 13 bases between them. This CDR3 comprises 16 residues. Per germline, CDR1 SGHNT and CDR2 YYREEE (reference sequence). Here the CDR3 reads CASSLEQGVSSYEQYF. DNA of the CDR3: TGTGCCAGCAGCTTGGAACAGGGCGTTAGCTCCTACGAGCAGTACTTC.

The gene calls are TRBV12-3 or TRBV12-4 and TRBJ2-2; D possibly corresponds to TRBD1 (5 bases). The CDR3 is made up of 13 amino acids. V shed 7 bases and J shed 5 bases, with 11 bases lying between them. The CDR3 protein is CASNPTVTGELFF. The CDR3 DNA reads TGTGCCAGCAACCCGACAGTGACCGGGGAGCTGTTTTTT.

V is TRBV11-3 and J is TRBJ2-5, with 7 bases aligning to TRBD1. Trimming took 5 bases from V and 6 from J; bases not matched to a gene: 6. Looked up from germline, CDR1 is SGHNT and CDR2 is YENEEA. The CDR3 has 13 amino acids. For the CDR3, the DNA is TGTGCCAGCAGCCCAAACAGGGGTCAGACCCAGTACTTC. Translating it yields CASSPNRGQTQYF.